This TCR beta chain emerged from a study of Graves' ophthalmopathy and Graves' hyperthyroidism. Clinicians diagnosed using symptoms, serum thyroxine, TRAb, thyroid ultrasound and orbital computed tomography. PBMCs were isolated from an approximately 10 ml sample of fresh peripheral blood. Beta-chain TCR CDR3 regions were amplified from RNA transcripts. In the first round, RT-PCR was carried out with HTBI primers, and a multiplex PCR formed the second round. Each CDR3 protein is one row after TCRdb ran MiXCR on the multiplex PCR reads. This sample has 500,000 to 800,000 distinct CDR3 sequences, with over 40% found just once. About this clonotype: No antigen is known for it.

Study-wide points: Ophthalmopathy cases were distinguished from stable hyperthyroidism by a 13-signature model, reaching over 85% sensitivity and about 80% specificity. Appearing in blood as well were most expanded thyroid clonotypes above 0.001 frequency.

Sequenced material: peripheral blood. The source is an adult man with Graves' ophthalmopathy.

The DNA for the CDR3 is TGTGCCACCAGCAGGGGAGAGGGTTTCTCCTACAATGAGCAGTACTTC. Its translation is CATSRGEGFSYNEQYF. This rearrangement joins TRBV15 to TRBJ2-7; TRBD2 is a possible D gene (5 bases). Trimming cost V 3 bases and J 7 bases, with 22 bases left between them. The CDR3 is made up of 16 amino acids. The V gene's germline CDR1 is LNHNV and CDR2 YYDKDF (reference sequence).